The rows below give T cell receptor beta chains drawn from one sample of a study of blood T cells in healthy people across ages. TCRdb redid the calling of the 5' RACE reads with MiXCR, one entry per CDR3 protein. The data contain hundreds of thousands of distinct CDR3 sequences, 20% to 25% of them seen just once; the ten biggest clones take up around 3.4%. The source material was blood. These receptors all stem from a man in his sixties or seventies in good health. The CDR3 runs from the conserved cysteine through the conserved F or W. D genes are given only for firm matches. Size is stated for part of the rows, as once, few or many counts, or as a class when the clone is expanded.

D gene,V gene,CDR3 length,J gene,clone size,CDR3 DNA,CDR3 protein
-,TRBV20-1,13,TRBJ2-5,-,TGCAGTGCTAGAGGTCTCCCAGGGGAGACCCAGTACTTC,CSARGLPGETQYF
TRBD1,TRBV2,14,TRBJ2-1,few,TGTGCCAGTACTCTCAGACAGGGCTACAATGAGCAGTTCTTC,CASTLRQGYNEQFF
-,TRBV20-1,15,TRBJ2-1,-,TGCAGTGCTAAGGGTAGCGGTGCCTCCTACAATGAGCAGTTCTTC,CSAKGSGASYNEQFF
-,TRBV4-1,16,TRBJ1-4,-,TGCGCCAGCAGCCAGGGGAGACAGCTTCTTAAGGAAAAACTGTTTTTT,CASSQGRQLLKEKLFF
TRBD2,TRBV29-1,14,TRBJ2-3,-,TGCAGCGTTGATCTAGCGGGACGCACAGATACGCAGTATTTT,CSVDLAGRTDTQYF
-,TRBV7-9,15,TRBJ1-4,-,TGTGCCAGCAGCCCCGTAGGGGTACCTAATGAAAAACTGTTTTTT,CASSPVGVPNEKLFF
-,TRBV5-6,14,TRBJ2-1,few,TGTGCCAGCAGCTTGGTAGACATTTACAATGAGCAGTTCTTC,CASSLVDIYNEQFF
-,TRBV4-2,15,TRBJ2-5,once,TGTGCCAGCAGCCAAGCGGCGGGGTACCAAGCGACCCAGTACTTC,CASSQAAGYQATQYF
-,TRBV5-1,14,TRBJ1-1,-,TGCGCCAGCAGCTCCCAGGGTGAGGGCACTGAAGCTTTCTTT,CASSSQGEGTEAFF
TRBD1,TRBV24-1,16,TRBJ2-2,-,TGTGCCACCAGTGATGAGACAGGGGGGTCCACCGGGGAGCTGTTTTTT,CATSDETGGSTGELFF
TRBD2,TRBV20-1,17,TRBJ2-5,-,TGCAGTGCTAGACTTCCGGGGACTAGCGGGAGGAGCGAGACCCAGTACTTC,CSARLPGTSGRSETQYF
-,TRBV6-1,14,TRBJ1-3,few,TGTGCCAGCAGTGAAGGGTACTCTGGAAACACCATATATTTT,CASSEGYSGNTIYF
-,TRBV15,16,TRBJ1-1,-,TGTGCCACCAGCAGCCCGACGGGTACTCTTGAAGGGGGAGCTTTCTTT,CATSSPTGTLEGGAFF
TRBD2,TRBV12-3/TRBV12-4,17,TRBJ2-3,once,TGTGCCAGCAGTCGGCAATTGGGACTAGCGGATAACAATGAGCAGTATTTT,CASSRQLGLADNNEQYF